This TCR beta chain emerged from a study of CD8 T cells in ankylosing spondylitis. The study's findings and limits: Reported data indicate significant enrichment of disease-linked clones within matched ankylosing spondylitis synovial fluid.

There are 13 residues in the CDR3. Germline lookup yields CDR1 MNHEY and CDR2 SVGAGI. V was trimmed by 2 bases and J by 7 bases, leaving 12 bases between them. This clonotype showed up many times. Its antigen is unidentified. With molecular barcodes, quantitative 5'-RACE was used to make the TCR beta libraries. TCRdb passed the 5' RACE reads through MiXCR, listing each CDR3 protein once. The table shows 100,000 to 150,000 distinct CDR3 sequences, with over 6.5% occurring only once. The source material was blood, either unsorted or a sorted T cell fraction (not recorded which). The sequence was obtained from a male donor with ankylosing spondylitis or in good health (not recorded which). The chain carries TRBV6-5 and TRBJ2-7, with D tentatively TRBD2 (5 bases). The CDR3 region has the DNA TGTGCCAGCAGTTACGGACTCGAAACAGAGCAGTACTTC. This encodes CASSYGLETEQYF.